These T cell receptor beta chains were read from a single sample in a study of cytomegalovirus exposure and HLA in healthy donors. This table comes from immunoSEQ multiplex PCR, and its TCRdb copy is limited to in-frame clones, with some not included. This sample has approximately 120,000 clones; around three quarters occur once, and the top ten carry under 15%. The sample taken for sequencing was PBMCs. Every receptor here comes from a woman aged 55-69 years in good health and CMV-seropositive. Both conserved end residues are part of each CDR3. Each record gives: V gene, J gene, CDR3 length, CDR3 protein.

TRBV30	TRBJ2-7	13	CAWTGSISYEQYF
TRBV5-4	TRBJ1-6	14	CASSMGHYNSPLHF
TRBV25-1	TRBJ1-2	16	CASSGLGTGANYGYTF
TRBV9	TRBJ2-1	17	CASSVETGGPSRHEQFF
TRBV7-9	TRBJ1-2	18	CASSPLPFGVYRDYGYTF
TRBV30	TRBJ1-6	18	CAWNRPEGSWRYNSPLHF
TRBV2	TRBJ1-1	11	CASSEDNRAFF
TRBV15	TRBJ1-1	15	CATSRGTGGNTEAFF
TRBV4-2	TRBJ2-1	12	CASSRLAVEQFF
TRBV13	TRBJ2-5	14	CASSLAGPWETQYF
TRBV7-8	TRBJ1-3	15	CASSLEYGAGNTIYF
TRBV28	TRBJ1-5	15	CASSPGTVSNQPQHF
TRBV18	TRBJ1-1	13	CASSPRVGTEAFF
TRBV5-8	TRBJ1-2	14	CASSAGTGGNGYTF
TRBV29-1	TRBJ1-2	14	CSVEDQGAAGGYTF
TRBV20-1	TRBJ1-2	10	CSASRNGYTF
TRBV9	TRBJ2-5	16	CASSQGTSGGGETQYF
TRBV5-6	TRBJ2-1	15	CASSLWGSGGNEQFF
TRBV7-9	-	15	CASSLVVSSSYEQYF
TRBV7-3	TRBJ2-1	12	CASSAPSGKRIF
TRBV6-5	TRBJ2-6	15	CASLRQGSGANVLTF
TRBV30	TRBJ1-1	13	CAFKNTGGTEAFF
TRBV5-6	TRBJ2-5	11	CASSFEETQYF